These T cell receptor beta chains were read from a single sample in a study of T-cell memory formation after mild COVID-19. TCRdb re-called the 5' RACE reads with MiXCR, one entry per CDR3 protein. The sample has about 16,000 distinct CDR3 sequences; around 25% are singletons. Material: PBMCs or a T cell subset sorted from them (not recorded which). Every receptor here comes from a man aged 18-30 years who had mild COVID-19 (a few samples of this study predate the infection). Cell type and time point are not known. Each CDR3 is given with its conserved first and last residue. D genes are given only for firm matches. Expanded clones are given a class, and other clones once, few, many or no size at all.

j_gene	abundance	d_gene	v_gene	CDR3aa	CDR3nt
TRBJ1-3	few	.	TRBV27	CASKASGFRGNTIYF	TGTGCCAGCAAAGCCTCAGGGTTTAGGGGAAACACCATATATTTT
TRBJ1-5	.	.	TRBV27	CASRRTAIYSNQPQHF	TGTGCCAGCAGACGGACAGCCATCTATAGCAATCAGCCCCAGCATTTT
TRBJ1-1	.	TRBD1	TRBV7-8	CASSLGTGRAFF	TGTGCCAGCAGCTTAGGGACAGGTAGAGCTTTCTTT
TRBJ2-5	many	.	TRBV3-1	CASIRGETQYF	TGTGCCAGCATCAGAGGGGAGACCCAGTACTTC
TRBJ1-2	many	TRBD1	TRBV7-9	CASSPRQGYGYTF	TGTGCCAGCAGCCCACGACAGGGCTATGGCTACACCTTC
TRBJ2-1	once	.	TRBV13	CASSLLAQGSLNEQFF	TGTGCCAGCAGCTTACTAGCCCAGGGGAGTTTAAATGAGCAGTTCTTC
TRBJ1-1	few	.	TRBV18	CASSPPWGGVMNTEAFF	TGTGCCAGCTCACCCCCCTGGGGGGGAGTTATGAACACTGAAGCTTTCTTT
TRBJ1-1	many	.	TRBV5-1	CASSLVGSDSNTEAFF	TGCGCCAGCAGCTTGGTAGGGTCCGATTCGAACACTGAAGCTTTCTTT
TRBJ1-2	few	.	TRBV5-1	CASSLPRSSYGYTF	TGCGCCAGCAGCTTGCCCAGAAGCTCCTATGGCTACACCTTC
TRBJ1-4	many	.	TRBV7-9	CASSLVGLNEKLFF	TGTGCCAGCAGCTTAGTCGGTCTTAATGAAAAACTGTTTTTT
TRBJ2-5	many	.	TRBV4-1	CASSHSGRDLQETQYF	TGCGCCAGCAGCCATTCCGGCAGGGACTTACAAGAGACCCAGTACTTC
TRBJ1-6	many	TRBD1	TRBV3-1	CASSQGSTGGRSPLHF	TGTGCCAGCAGCCAGGGGTCCACAGGGGGCAGGTCACCCCTCCACTTT
TRBJ2-7	many	TRBD2	TRBV6-2/TRBV6-3	CASNNLAGDYEQYF	TGTGCCAGCAATAATCTAGCGGGGGACTACGAGCAGTACTTC
TRBJ2-1	.	.	TRBV5-1	CASSSRGQLGNEQFF	TGCGCCAGCAGCAGCAGGGGCCAACTCGGCAATGAGCAGTTCTTC
TRBJ1-3	many	.	TRBV5-1	CASSLRSGNTIYF	TGCGCCAGCAGCCTCCGCTCTGGAAACACCATATATTTT
TRBJ1-5	many	.	TRBV24-1	CATSDPDSNQPQHF	TGTGCCACCAGTGATCCGGACAGCAATCAGCCCCAGCATTTT
TRBJ2-2	.	TRBD2	TRBV20-1	CSARDFGGGTSWTGELFF	TGCAGTGCTAGAGATTTCGGGGGTGGGACTAGCTGGACTGGGGAGCTGTTTTTT
TRBJ2-2	many	TRBD1	TRBV29-1	CSAGQGSGELFF	TGCAGCGCCGGACAGGGATCCGGGGAGCTGTTTTTT
TRBJ1-5	many	.	TRBV27	CASSLTGFQPQHF	TGTGCCAGCAGTTTAACCGGATTCCAGCCCCAGCATTTT
TRBJ2-3	many	TRBD2	TRBV11-2	CASSLSGTKQYF	TGTGCCAGCAGCTTATCGGGGACTAAGCAGTATTTT
TRBJ1-4	.	TRBD1	TRBV2	CASSEKDRREKLFF	TGTGCCAGCAGTGAGAAGGACAGGCGTGAAAAACTGTTTTTT
TRBJ2-5	.	.	TRBV18	CASSPDRQETQYF	TGTGCCAGCTCACCGGACAGACAAGAGACCCAGTACTTC
TRBJ2-3	many	.	TRBV7-8	CASSLGGRGDTQYF	TGTGCCAGCAGCTTGGGGGGGCGAGGGGATACGCAGTATTTT
TRBJ2-5	many	TRBD2	TRBV10-3	CAISEASGGETQYF	TGTGCCATCAGTGAGGCTAGCGGGGGAGAGACCCAGTACTTC
TRBJ2-5	few	.	TRBV29-1	CSVADRQETQYF	TGCAGCGTTGCGGACAGACAAGAGACCCAGTACTTC
TRBJ1-3	.	.	TRBV7-8	CASSLGSGAGNTIYF	TGTGCCAGCAGCTTAGGTTCTGGTGCTGGAAACACCATATATTTT
TRBJ2-2	few	.	TRBV6-4	CASLNTGELFF	TGTGCCAGCCTCAACACCGGGGAGCTGTTTTTT
TRBJ2-5	many	TRBD2	TRBV27	CASSPRSGGRRETQYF	TGTGCCAGCAGTCCTCGTAGCGGGGGCCGAAGGGAGACCCAGTACTTC
TRBJ2-5	few	TRBD1	TRBV27	CASSRQGAETQYF	TGTGCCAGCAGTAGACAGGGGGCGGAGACCCAGTACTTC
TRBJ1-6	.	.	TRBV5-1	CASSSGRDNSPLHF	TGCGCCAGCAGCTCGGGACGAGATAATTCACCCCTCCACTTT
TRBJ2-1	.	.	TRBV7-6	CASSLLGPYNEQFF	TGTGCCAGCAGCTTACTCGGGCCATACAATGAGCAGTTCTTC
TRBJ2-3	many	.	TRBV6-6	CASSSNLGPDTQYF	TGTGCCAGCAGCTCCAACCTCGGCCCAGATACGCAGTATTTT
TRBJ1-1	many	.	TRBV7-9	CASSPGRPNTEAFF	TGTGCCAGCAGCCCCGGCAGGCCGAACACTGAAGCTTTCTTT
TRBJ2-1	many	TRBD1	TRBV7-3	CASSLIGTGDNEQFF	TGTGCCAGCAGCTTGATCGGGACAGGGGACAATGAGCAGTTCTTC
TRBJ1-2	.	.	TRBV20-1	CSAFLGKLVQGYTF	TGCAGTGCTTTCTTAGGGAAACTGGTGCAAGGCTACACCTTC
TRBJ1-4	many	.	TRBV5-1	CASSAGQRGLIEDEKLFF	TGCGCCAGCAGCGCAGGACAGCGAGGGTTGATCGAGGATGAAAAACTGTTTTTT
TRBJ1-1	many	TRBD1	TRBV28	CASSPGTAGGTEAFF	TGTGCCAGCAGTCCGGGGACAGCCGGGGGCACTGAAGCTTTCTTT
TRBJ2-1	.	TRBD2	TRBV5-1	CASLSGRGAGVQFF	TGCGCCAGCTTATCGGGCCGGGGAGCGGGAGTACAGTTCTTC
TRBJ1-5	many	.	TRBV5-1	CASSAGPNQPQHF	TGCGCCAGCAGCGCTGGTCCCAATCAGCCCCAGCATTTT
TRBJ2-1	.	.	TRBV4-3	CASSQARGSLGNEQFF	TGCGCCAGCAGCCAAGCGCGAGGGAGCTTGGGGAATGAGCAGTTCTTC
TRBJ2-5	many	.	TRBV4-1	CASTPSPGAVSPTRTQYF	TGCGCCAGCACTCCTTCCCCAGGGGCAGTTTCCCCAACACGGACCCAGTACTTC
TRBJ1-5	.	TRBD1	TRBV10-2	CASSEQGWSNQPQHF	TGCGCCAGCAGTGAACAGGGGTGGAGCAATCAGCCCCAGCATTTT
TRBJ2-1	many	TRBD2	TRBV6-6	CASSYPRGLAGGPNEQFF	TGTGCCAGCAGTTACCCTCGGGGACTAGCGGGGGGCCCCAATGAGCAGTTCTTC
TRBJ2-5	many	.	TRBV7-2	CASSDTMETQYF	TGTGCCAGCAGCGATACGATGGAGACCCAGTACTTC
TRBJ1-1	few	.	TRBV4-3	CASSRNRVTEAFF	TGCGCCAGCAGCCGGAACAGGGTCACTGAAGCTTTCTTT
TRBJ2-7	many	.	TRBV7-6	CASRPDAGGYEQYF	TGTGCCAGCAGGCCAGATGCGGGTGGATACGAGCAGTACTTC
TRBJ2-2	many	TRBD1	TRBV6-5	CASSYFSVSGGSGELFF	TGTGCCAGCAGTTACTTTTCTGTTTCAGGGGGTTCCGGGGAGCTGTTTTTT
TRBJ2-3	once	.	TRBV7-9	CASSLWTASTDTQYF	TGTGCCAGCAGCTTGTGGACAGCCAGCACAGATACGCAGTATTTT